The count of the clone carrying this T cell receptor beta chain is one. The sample is drawn from a study of blood T cell repertoires in COVID-19. CDR1 and CDR2 from the germline V gene are SGHRS and YFSETQ. V was trimmed by 0 bases and J by 14 bases, leaving 15 bases between them. CDR3 length: 13 amino acids. Recruitment covered about 26 US areas and drew participants whose ages spanned about 18 to 100 years. Which cohort a participant joined came from the clinical history participants gave. Exposed participants came across a COVID-19 case within 2 weeks before study entry. In the authors' workflow: How many nucleated cells were present was estimated from reference gene primer amplification. Sequencing used immunoSEQ multiplex PCR; TCRdb keeps in-frame clones, though not all of them. The V and J calls and the clone size are those of that table, but D and trimming were determined from the DNA. The sample has about 320,000 clones, 85% seen once; the top ten hold under 2%.

The gene calls are TRBV5-1 and TRBJ2-1; D uncertain. This receptor was obtained from a woman aged 25 to 39 who had been exposed to COVID-19. Material: PBMCs or T cells enriched from blood (not recorded which). In DNA, the CDR3 is TGCGCCAGCAGCTTGGCCTTCGGCACCCGGGAGTTCTTC. It is translated as CASSLAFGTREFF. Complete variable domain (other parts from reference TRBV5-1 and TRBJ2-1): KAGVTQTPRYLIKTRGQQVTLSCSPISGHRSVSWYQQTPGQGLQFLFEYFSETQRNKGNFPGRFSGRQFSNSRSEMNVSTLELGDSALYLCASSLAFGTREFFGPGTRLTVL.